The 18 T cell receptor beta chains listed next were all sequenced from one sample in a study of T-cell memory formation after mild COVID-19. TCRdb ran MiXCR on the 5' RACE reads and lists one entry per CDR3 protein. The sample lists 390,000 or so distinct CDR3 sequences, approximately 16% occurring once. What was sequenced was PBMCs or a T cell subset sorted from them (not recorded which). The source is a man younger than 35 who had mild COVID-19 (a few samples of this study predate the infection). Cell type and time point are not known.

The chain combines TRBV10-3 with TRBJ2-1; D is tentatively TRBD1 or TRBD2 (5 bases each). This CDR3 region has 12 residues. Germline CDR1 is ENHRY and CDR2 is SYGVKD. V was clipped by 0 bases and J by 16 bases, with 13 bases between them. The CDR3 spells CAISESRDLTFF. As DNA, the CDR3 is TGTGCCATCAGTGAGTCCAGGGACCTCACCTTCTTC.

This clonotype was found many times. The chain carries TRBV4-3 and TRBJ2-1; D uncertain. V lost 2 bases and J 8 bases, leaving 13 bases between the germline ends. CDR1 is LGHNA and CDR2 is YSLEER in the germline V gene. The CDR3 loop spans 14 amino acids. The CDR3 nucleotides are TGCGCCAGCAGCCAAAGGACGACCCTTCATGAGCAGTTCTTC. Protein sequence: CASSQRTTLHEQFF.

This clonotype was counted at least ten times. The chain links TRBV5-1 to TRBJ2-2; perhaps TRBD1 as D (6 bases). Trimming stripped 3 bases from V and 0 bases from J, with 9 bases between. CDR1 is SGHRS and CDR2 is YFSETQ in the germline V gene. The CDR3 has 15 amino acids. The CDR3 sequence: CASSYGQTNTGELFF. CDR3 sequence (DNA): TGCGCCAGCAGCTACGGACAGACGAACACCGGGGAGCTGTTTTTT.

This chain joins TRBV7-2 and TRBJ2-5; TRBD2 might be the D (5 bases). Germline V gives CDR1 SGHTA, CDR2 FQGNSA. The CDR3 loop spans 15 amino acids. The V and J ends lost 4 bases and 0 bases respectively, with 12 bases between them. The CDR3 loop is CASSSQPGNQETQYF. The CDR3 coding sequence is TGTGCCAGCAGCTCCCAACCGGGGAACCAAGAGACCCAGTACTTC.

The CDR3 nucleotides are TGCGCCAGCATCGGTCAAGAGACCCAGTACTTC. This encodes CASIGQETQYF. The genes are TRBV5-1 and TRBJ2-5, with D uncertain. This CDR3 is 11 amino acids long. The germline V and J ends were trimmed by 6 bases and 2 bases, with 5 bases remaining between them. CDR1 and CDR2 from the germline V gene are SGHRS and YFSETQ. Variable domain in full (rest from reference TRBV5-1 and TRBJ2-5): KAGVTQTPRYLIKTRGQQVTLSCSPISGHRSVSWYQQTPGQGLQFLFEYFSETQRNKGNFPGRFSGRQFSNSRSEMNVSTLELGDSALYLCASIGQETQYFGPGTRLLVL.

The sample holds one count of this clonotype. This sequence joins TRBV6-5 and TRBJ2-7; D not certain. Germline loops: CDR1 MNHEY, CDR2 SVGAGI. The germline V and J ends were trimmed by 2 bases and 0 bases, with 8 bases remaining between them. This CDR3 has 14 amino acids. The CDR3 loop reads CASSYSETSYEQYV. CDR3 coding DNA: TGTGCCAGCAGTTACAGTGAAACCTCCTACGAGCAGTACGTC.

This chain connects TRBV27 to TRBJ2-3; D is perhaps TRBD2 (5 bases). Trimming took off 3 bases at V and 4 bases at J, with 8 bases between the two ends. The CDR3 consists of 13 residues. From germline, CDR1 is MNHEY and CDR2 SMNVEV (reference sequence). As DNA, the CDR3 is TGTGCCAGCAGTTTCGCTAGCCCAGATACGCAGTATTTT. Residues: CASSFASPDTQYF.

The rearrangement links TRBV27 to TRBJ1-5; no clear D gene. Germline assignment: CDR1 MNHEY and CDR2 SMNVEV (reference sequence). The V end was cut by 2 bases, the J end by 5 bases, with 7 bases between. This CDR3 has 13 residues. The DNA of the CDR3 is TGTGCCAGCAGTTTACGGTCGTATCAGCCCCAGCATTTT. Protein product: CASSLRSYQPQHF.

The chain has TRBV12-3 or TRBV12-4 and TRBJ1-1; D is undetermined. The V gene lost 3 bases and the J gene lost 3 bases, with 8 bases spanning the gap. The CDR3 loop spans 13 amino acids. This chain's CDR3 is CASSFFVDTEAFF. CDR3 DNA sequence: TGTGCCAGCAGTTTTTTCGTAGACACTGAAGCTTTCTTT.

This clonotype was seen more than once but under ten times. The J gene is TRBJ2-5, the V gene TRBV3-1; 7 bases line up with TRBD1. Germline V gene lookup returns CDR1 LGHDT and CDR2 YNNKEL (reference sequence). Germline trimming cut 4 bases from V and 5 bases from J; bases unmatched to any gene: 13. The CDR3 runs to 16 residues. CDR3 DNA sequence: TGTGCCAGCAGCCCGGGTGGGGCCAGGGGACAGGAGACCCAGTACTTC. Its translation is CASSPGGARGQETQYF.

In this sample, this clonotype turned up many times. This chain links TRBV7-8 with TRBJ2-7; 10 nucleotides match TRBD2. The germline V gene encodes CDR1 SGHVS and CDR2 FQNEAQ. This CDR3 is built from 13 residues. After removal of 6 bases from V and 7 bases from J, the junction contained 6 bases not matched to a gene. The CDR3 nucleotides read TGTGCCAGCAGACCTCTAGCGGGGGAAGAGCAGTACGTC. Translation: CASRPLAGEEQYV.

This clonotype appeared a few times. The chain is built from TRBV12-3 or TRBV12-4 and TRBJ1-1; D not certain. This CDR3 has 16 residues. The V and J ends lost 2 bases and 0 bases respectively, with 13 bases between them. The CDR3 DNA is TGTGCCAGCAGTTTAATTCCGTCCGGCATGAACACTGAAGCTTTCTTT. This translates into CASSLIPSGMNTEAFF.

The rearrangement uses TRBV27 and TRBJ1-5; tentatively, D is TRBD1 (6 bases). Trimming pared 0 bases from V and 6 bases from J, leaving 9 bases between. CDR3 length: 14 amino acids. The germline gives CDR1 MNHEY, CDR2 SMNVEV (reference sequence). The CDR3 coding sequence is TGTGCCAGCAGTTTATCAGACAGGCTTCAGCCCCAGCATTTT. This encodes CASSLSDRLQPQHF.

This clonotype was recorded only once. With a much larger clone just one base away, this may be a read error. This rearrangement joins TRBV7-8 to TRBJ2-5; no firm D call. The V gene lost 1 base and the J gene lost 3 bases, with 6 bases spanning the gap. The CDR3 is 13 residues long. CDR1 is SGHVS, CDR2 FQNEAQ, per germline. The CDR3 sequence is CASSLGKEETQYF. CDR3 coding DNA: TGTGCCAGCAGCTTAGGCAAAGAAGAGACCCAGTACTTC.

The rearrangement uses TRBV7-2 and TRBJ1-5, with D tentatively TRBD1 (5 bases). The germline V gene encodes CDR1 SGHTA and CDR2 FQGNSA. This CDR3 contains 15 residues. The V end lost 1 base, the J end lost 4 bases, and 11 bases lay between the germline ends. CDR3 coding DNA: TGTGCCAGCAGCTTAGGAGGAGGGGTGAATCAGCCCCAGCATTTT. Translating it yields CASSLGGGVNQPQHF.

In this sample, this clonotype turned up a few times. The V gene is TRBV7-9, the J gene TRBJ2-7; 9 positions match TRBD2. The germline V gene encodes CDR1 SEHNR and CDR2 FQNEAQ (reference sequence). The CDR3 contains 14 residues. J was trimmed by 1 base and V by 4 bases; bases with no gene match: 2. CDR3 residues: CASSSLAGSYEQYF. CDR3 nucleotide sequence: TGTGCCAGCAGCTCCCTAGCGGGGTCCTACGAGCAGTACTTC.

There are a few counts of this clonotype. The chain has TRBV7-2 and TRBJ2-7; the match to TRBD2 covers 13 bases. With V trimmed by 7 bases and J by 4 bases, 10 bases remained unmatched. CDR3 length: 16 amino acids. From germline, CDR1 is SGHTA and CDR2 FQGNSA. In nucleotides, the CDR3 is TGTGCCAGCAAGCTGACTAGCGGGGGGCGGTTATACGAGCAGTACTTC. The encoded protein is CASKLTSGGRLYEQYF. Filled out from reference TRBV7-2 and TRBJ2-7, the complete variable domain reads GAGVSQSPSNKVTEKGKDVELRCDPISGHTALYWYRQSLGQGLEFLIYFQGNSAPDKSGLPSDRFSAERTGGSVSTLTIQRTQQEDSAVYLCASKLTSGGRLYEQYFGPGTRLTVT.

J is TRBJ2-7 and V is TRBV7-8; 8 bases map to TRBD1. The CDR3 totals 14 residues. Germline V lookup: CDR1 SGHVS, CDR2 FQNEAQ. The junction had 5 bases not matched to a gene; V was cut back by 5 bases and J by 2 bases. The CDR3 reads CASSVGDRPYEQYF. CDR3 DNA: TGTGCCAGCAGCGTAGGGGACAGGCCCTACGAGCAGTACTTC.